The following is a T cell receptor beta chain sequence with its context. The data derive from a study of blood T cell repertoires in COVID-19. The V gene lost 7 bases and the J gene lost 5 bases, with 8 bases spanning the gap. Germline V CDR1 and CDR2: LNHDA, SQIVND (reference sequence). The CDR3 has 11 amino acids. TCRdb's table, derived via immunoSEQ multiplex PCR, lists solely in-frame clones and lacks some. The profile shows about 200,000 clones, roughly nine tenths of them singletons. The chain is built from TRBV19 and TRBJ1-2, with a possible D match to TRBD1 (6 bases). Sequencing was carried out using peripheral blood. This clonotype originated in a man aged 40-49 years with acute or convalescent COVID-19. The CDR3 DNA is TGTGCCAGTAAGGGGGGGTATGGCTACACCTTC. Its protein product is CASKGGYGYTF.